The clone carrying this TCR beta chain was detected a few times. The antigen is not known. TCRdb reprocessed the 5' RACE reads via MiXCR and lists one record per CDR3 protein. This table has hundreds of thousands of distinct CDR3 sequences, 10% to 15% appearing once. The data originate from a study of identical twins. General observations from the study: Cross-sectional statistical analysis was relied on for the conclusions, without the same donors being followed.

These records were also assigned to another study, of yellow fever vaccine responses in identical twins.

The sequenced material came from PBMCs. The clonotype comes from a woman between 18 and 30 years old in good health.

CDR3 in amino acids: CASSPGSAGYNEQFF. In nucleotides, the CDR3 is TGTGCCAGCAGCCCTGGTTCGGCGGGTTACAATGAGCAGTTCTTC. The J gene is TRBJ2-1, the V gene TRBV3-1, with D possibly matching TRBD2 (5 bases). Per germline, CDR1 LGHDT and CDR2 YNNKEL (reference sequence). The CDR3 loop spans 15 amino acids. V dropped 4 bases and J dropped 4 bases, with 14 bases sitting between them.